This T cell receptor (beta chain) was documented in a study of blood T cell repertoires in COVID-19. Repertoires were generated with immunoSEQ multiplex PCR, while TCRdb's copy carries only in-frame clones and drops some. The data contain roughly 69,000 clones, under 90% of them singletons. This CDR3 contains 13 residues. Trimming cost V 3 bases and J 2 bases, with 8 bases left between them. Per the germline V gene, CDR1 is MNHEY and CDR2 is SVGEGT. Material: peripheral blood. The TCR was taken from a human donor in a cohort sampled during active COVID-19. This chain links TRBV6-2 or TRBV6-3 with TRBJ2-7, with D hard to call. The CDR3 sequence is CASSYYSTYEQYF. For the CDR3, the DNA is TGTGCCAGCAGTTATTACAGCACCTACGAGCAGTACTTC.